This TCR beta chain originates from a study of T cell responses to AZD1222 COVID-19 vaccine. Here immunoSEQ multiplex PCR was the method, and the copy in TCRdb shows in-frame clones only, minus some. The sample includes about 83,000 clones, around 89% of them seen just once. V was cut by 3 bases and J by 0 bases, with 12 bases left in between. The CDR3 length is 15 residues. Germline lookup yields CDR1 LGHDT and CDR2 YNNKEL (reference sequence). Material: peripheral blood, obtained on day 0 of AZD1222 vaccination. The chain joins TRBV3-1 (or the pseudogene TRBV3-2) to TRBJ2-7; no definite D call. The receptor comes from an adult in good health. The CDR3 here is CASSHPLWGSYEQYF. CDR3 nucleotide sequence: TGTGCCAGCAGCCACCCTCTATGGGGCTCCTACGAGCAGTACTTC.